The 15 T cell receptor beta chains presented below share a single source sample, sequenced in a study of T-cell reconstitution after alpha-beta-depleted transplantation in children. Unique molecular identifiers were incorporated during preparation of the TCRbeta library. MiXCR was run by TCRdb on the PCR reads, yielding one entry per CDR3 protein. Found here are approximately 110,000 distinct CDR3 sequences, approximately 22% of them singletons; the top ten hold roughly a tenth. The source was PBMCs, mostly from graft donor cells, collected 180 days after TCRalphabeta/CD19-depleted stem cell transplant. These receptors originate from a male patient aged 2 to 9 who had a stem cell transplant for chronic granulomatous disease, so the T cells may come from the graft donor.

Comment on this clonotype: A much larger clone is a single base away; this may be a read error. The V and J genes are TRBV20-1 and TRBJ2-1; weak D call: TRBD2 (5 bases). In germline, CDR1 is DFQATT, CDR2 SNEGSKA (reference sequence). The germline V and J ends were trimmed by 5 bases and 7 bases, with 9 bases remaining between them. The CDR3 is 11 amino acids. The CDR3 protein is CSAGGPNEQFF. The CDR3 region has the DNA TGCAGTGCTGGAGGTCCGAATGAGCAGTTCTTC.

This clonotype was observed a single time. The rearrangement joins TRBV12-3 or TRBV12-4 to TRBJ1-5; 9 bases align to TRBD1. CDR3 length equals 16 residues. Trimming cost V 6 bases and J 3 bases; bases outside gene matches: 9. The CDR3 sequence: CASSARTGEANQPQHF. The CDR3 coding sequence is TGTGCCAGCAGCGCAAGGACAGGGGAAGCCAATCAGCCCCAGCATTTT.

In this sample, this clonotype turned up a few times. CDR3 sequence reads: CASSERLALETQYF. CDR3 nucleotide sequence: TGTGCCAGCAGCGAAAGACTAGCTTTAGAGACCCAGTACTTC. The genes are TRBV13 and TRBJ2-5; TRBD2 agrees at 7 bases. The junction had 7 bases not matched to a gene; V was cut back by 5 bases and J by 4 bases. The CDR3 is 14 residues long. Germline CDR1 is PRHDT and CDR2 is FYEKMQ (reference sequence).

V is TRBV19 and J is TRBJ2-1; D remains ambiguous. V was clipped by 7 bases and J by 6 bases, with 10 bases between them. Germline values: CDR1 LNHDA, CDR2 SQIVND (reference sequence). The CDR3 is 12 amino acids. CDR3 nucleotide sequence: TGTGCCAGTATTTCTGGCGTCAATGAGCAGTTCTTC. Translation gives CASISGVNEQFF.

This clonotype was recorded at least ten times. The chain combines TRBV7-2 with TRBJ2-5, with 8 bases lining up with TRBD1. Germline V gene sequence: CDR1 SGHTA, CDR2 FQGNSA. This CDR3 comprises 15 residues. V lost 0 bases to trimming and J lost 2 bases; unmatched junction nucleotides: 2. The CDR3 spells CASSLARDRQETQYF. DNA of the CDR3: TGTGCCAGCAGCTTAGCCAGGGACAGGCAAGAGACCCAGTACTTC.

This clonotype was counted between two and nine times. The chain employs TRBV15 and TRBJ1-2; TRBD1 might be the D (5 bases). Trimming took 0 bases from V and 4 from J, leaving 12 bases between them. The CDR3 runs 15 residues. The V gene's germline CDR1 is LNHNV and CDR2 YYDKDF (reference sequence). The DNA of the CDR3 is TGTGCCACCAGCAGAGATTGGATAGGGACCTATGGCTACACCTTC. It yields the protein CATSRDWIGTYGYTF. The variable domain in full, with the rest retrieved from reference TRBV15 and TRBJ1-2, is DAMVIQNPRYQVTQFGKPVTLSCSQTLNHNVMYWYQQKSSQAPKLLFHYYDKDFNNEADTPDNFQSRRPNTSFCFLDIRSPGLGDTAMYLCATSRDWIGTYGYTFGSGTRLTVV.

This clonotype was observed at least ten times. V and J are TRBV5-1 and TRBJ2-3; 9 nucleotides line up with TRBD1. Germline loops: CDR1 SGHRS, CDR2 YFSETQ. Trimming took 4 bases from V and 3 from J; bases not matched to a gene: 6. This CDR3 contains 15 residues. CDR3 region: CASSVRDRETDTQYF. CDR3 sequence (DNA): TGCGCCAGCAGCGTCCGGGACAGGGAAACAGATACGCAGTATTTT.

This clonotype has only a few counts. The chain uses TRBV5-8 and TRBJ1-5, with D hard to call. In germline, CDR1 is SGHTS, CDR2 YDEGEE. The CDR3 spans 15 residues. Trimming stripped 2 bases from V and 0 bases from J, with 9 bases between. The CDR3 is CASSLGPYSNQPQHF. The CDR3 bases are TGTGCCAGCAGCTTAGGGCCCTATAGCAATCAGCCCCAGCATTTT. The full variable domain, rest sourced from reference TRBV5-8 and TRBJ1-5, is EAGVTQSPTHLIKTRGQQATLRCSPISGHTSVYWYQQALGLGLQFLLWYDEGEERNRGNFPPRFSGRQFPNYSSELNVNALELEDSALYLCASSLGPYSNQPQHFGDGTRLSIL.

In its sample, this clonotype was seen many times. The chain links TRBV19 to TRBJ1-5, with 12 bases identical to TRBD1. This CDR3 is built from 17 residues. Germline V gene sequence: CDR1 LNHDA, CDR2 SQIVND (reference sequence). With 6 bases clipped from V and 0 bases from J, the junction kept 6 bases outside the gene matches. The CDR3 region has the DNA TGTGCCAGTAGCGGGACAGGGGGCGAGCATAGCAATCAGCCCCAGCATTTT. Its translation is CASSGTGGEHSNQPQHF. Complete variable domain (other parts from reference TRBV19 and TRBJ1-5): DGGITQSPKYLFRKEGQNVTLSCEQNLNHDAMYWYRQDPGQGLRLIYYSQIVNDFQKGDIAEGYSVSREKKESFPLTVTSAQKNPTAFYLCASSGTGGEHSNQPQHFGDGTRLSIL.

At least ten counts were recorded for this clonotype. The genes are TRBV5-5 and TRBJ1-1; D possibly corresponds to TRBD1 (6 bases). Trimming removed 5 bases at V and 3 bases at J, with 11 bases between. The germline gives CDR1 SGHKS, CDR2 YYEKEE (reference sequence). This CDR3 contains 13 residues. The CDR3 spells CASRWDTYTEAFF. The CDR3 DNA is TGTGCCAGCAGATGGGACACCTACACTGAAGCTTTCTTT.

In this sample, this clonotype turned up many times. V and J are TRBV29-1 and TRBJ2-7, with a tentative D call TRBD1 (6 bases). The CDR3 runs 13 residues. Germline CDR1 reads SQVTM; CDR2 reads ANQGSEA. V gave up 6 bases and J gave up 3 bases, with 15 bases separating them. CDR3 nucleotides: TGCAGCGTGTTGCCGGGACACAACTACGAGCAGTACTTC. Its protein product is CSVLPGHNYEQYF.

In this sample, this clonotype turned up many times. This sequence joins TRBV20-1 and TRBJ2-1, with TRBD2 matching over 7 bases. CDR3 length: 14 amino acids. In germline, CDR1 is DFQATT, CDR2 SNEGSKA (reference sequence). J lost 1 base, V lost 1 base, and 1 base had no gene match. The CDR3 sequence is CSARASGSYNEQFF. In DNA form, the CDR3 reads TGCAGTGCTAGAGCTAGCGGATCCTACAATGAGCAGTTCTTC.

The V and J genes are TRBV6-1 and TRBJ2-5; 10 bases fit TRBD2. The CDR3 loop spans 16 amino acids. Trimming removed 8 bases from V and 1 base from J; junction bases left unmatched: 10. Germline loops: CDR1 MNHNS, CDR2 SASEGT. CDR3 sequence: CASRKGLAGGQETQYF. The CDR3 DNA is TGTGCCAGCCGTAAGGGGTTAGCGGGGGGCCAAGAGACCCAGTACTTC.

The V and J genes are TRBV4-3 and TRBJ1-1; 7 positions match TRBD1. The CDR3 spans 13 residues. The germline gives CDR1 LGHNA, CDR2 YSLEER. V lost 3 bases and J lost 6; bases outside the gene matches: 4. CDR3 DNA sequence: TGCGCCAGCAGCCAGACACAGGGGCCTGAAGCTTTCTTT. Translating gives CASSQTQGPEAFF.

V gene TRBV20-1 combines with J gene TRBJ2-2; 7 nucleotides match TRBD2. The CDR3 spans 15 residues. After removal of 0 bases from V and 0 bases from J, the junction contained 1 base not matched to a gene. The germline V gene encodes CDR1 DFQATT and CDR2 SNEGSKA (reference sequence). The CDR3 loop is CSAREAGANTGELFF. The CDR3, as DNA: TGCAGTGCTAGAGAGGCGGGAGCGAACACCGGGGAGCTGTTTTTT.